The next 8 T cell receptor beta chains were all read from a single sample in a study of glioma-infiltrating T cells. Using RNA template, CDR3s of TCR alpha and beta were amplified with iRepertoire arm-PCR. From the multiplex PCR reads, TCRdb called clonotypes with MiXCR, one entry per CDR3 protein. The sample records tens of thousands of distinct CDR3 sequences, 20% to 25% being singletons. The sequencing sample was made of glioma tissue, nonneoplastic brain tissue, or PBMCs (not recorded which). Receptors were obtained from a human donor with low-grade glioma or glioblastoma, undergoing nonglioma brain surgery, or in good health (not recorded which).

The chain joins TRBV7-9 to TRBJ2-5; 7 bases are a match to TRBD1. The CDR3 length is 14 residues. Per germline, CDR1 SEHNR and CDR2 FQNEAQ (reference sequence). Germline trimming cut 5 bases from V and 5 bases from J; bases unmatched to any gene: 8. The CDR3 is CASSLGTVGETQYF. The CDR3 DNA follows: TGTGCCAGCAGCCTCGGGACAGTGGGTGAGACCCAGTACTTC. The variable domain in full, completed from reference TRBV7-9 and TRBJ2-5, reads DTGVSQNPRHKITKRGQNVTFRCDPISEHNRLYWYRQTLGQGPEFLTYFQNEAQLEKSRLLSDRFSAERPKGSFSTLEIQRTEQGDSAMYLCASSLGTVGETQYFGPGTRLLVL.

About this clonotype itself: The junction shows a germline mismatch at one end, possibly a read error. The chain employs TRBV20-1 and TRBJ1-2; the D gene is possibly TRBD1 (6 bases). The CDR3 covers 12 residues. Germline CDR1 is DFQATT and CDR2 is SNEGSKA (reference sequence). The chain's CDR3 is CSAGQGTYGCTF. The CDR3 bases are TGCAGTGCTGGGCAGGGGACCTATGGCTGCACCTTC.

This clonotype was recorded many times. V and J are TRBV27 and TRBJ1-3; D gene unclear. Per germline, CDR1 MNHEY and CDR2 SMNVEV (reference sequence). The ends were cut back, 0 bases at V and 0 bases at J, with 24 bases in the middle. There are 21 residues in the CDR3. The CDR3 coding sequence is TGTGCCAGCAGTTTATCTAGGCAGTCAGAGACAATCTACTTCTCTGGAAACACCATATATTTT. Translating it yields CASSLSRQSETIYFSGNTIYF.

Points on this clonotype: A read error may explain this, as a much larger clone is one base away. This chain links TRBV7-6 with TRBJ2-1; D gene unclear. CDR3 length: 15 amino acids. Germline-derived CDR1 and CDR2 are SGHVS and FNYEAQ. Between the trimmed V and J ends, which lost 5 bases and 6 bases, there was a span of 17 bases. CDR3 residues: CASSPTCWTFNEQFF. For the CDR3, the DNA is TGTGCCAGCAGCCCAACGTGCTGGACCTTCAATGAGCAGTTCTTC.

This clonotype showed up many times. V and J are TRBV2 and TRBJ2-3; D is possibly TRBD2 (6 bases). Between the trimmed V and J ends, which lost 5 bases and 0 bases, there was a span of 9 bases. This CDR3 contains 14 residues. Germline V gives CDR1 SNHLY, CDR2 FYNNEI. CDR3 sequence (DNA): TGTGCCAGCAGTAGGGAGGCTAGCACAGATACGCAGTATTTT. It is translated as CASSREASTDTQYF.

This clonotype showed up many times. V and J are TRBV12-3 or TRBV12-4 and TRBJ1-2; possibly TRBD1 for D (5 bases). There are 13 residues in the CDR3. The V and J ends lost 3 bases and 6 bases respectively, with 11 bases between them. CDR3 in DNA: TGTGCCAGCAGTTTCTACAGGACGGATGGCTACACCTTC. Protein: CASSFYRTDGYTF.

V is TRBV7-6 and J is TRBJ2-2; 7 nucleotides line up with TRBD1. The CDR3 runs to 16 residues. J was trimmed by 6 bases and V by 3 bases; bases with no gene match: 10. Germline CDR1 is SGHVS and CDR2 is FNYEAQ. CDR3 nucleotides: TGTGCCAGCAGCTTTCGGAGACAGGGCCACGCCGGGGAGCTGTTTTTT. It codes for CASSFRRQGHAGELFF.

On this clonotype itself: Compared with germline, one end of the junction differs, possibly owing to a read error. The rearrangement links TRBV19 to TRBJ2-7; D is ambiguous. The CDR3 contains 14 residues. CDR1 and CDR2 from the germline V gene are LNHDA and SQIVND (reference sequence). The CDR3 sequence is CDSSIVPTSYEQYF. Written as DNA, the CDR3 is TGTGACAGTAGTATAGTTCCCACAAGCTACGAGCAGTACTTC.